A single sample is the source of the 29 T cell receptor beta chains below, sequenced in a study of blood T cell repertoires in COVID-19. Using immunoSEQ multiplex PCR, the repertoire was profiled, and TCRdb retains in-frame clones only, with some absent. Found here are hundreds of thousands of clones, roughly 84% of them singletons; the top ten hold roughly 7.4%. Input material: peripheral blood. The receptors stem from a woman aged 50 to 60 with acute or convalescent COVID-19.

V gene TRBV24-1 combines with J gene TRBJ2-2, with D perhaps matching TRBD2 (6 bases). CDR1 KGHDR and CDR2 SFDVKD come from the germline V gene. The length of the CDR3 is 15 residues. Trimming took off 5 bases at V and 3 bases at J, with 12 bases between the two ends. CDR3 region: CATSGGTAHTGELFF. Written as DNA, the CDR3 is TGTGCCACCAGTGGCGGGACGGCTCACACCGGGGAGCTGTTTTTT.

The CDR3 spells CASSSPDSFSYNEQFF. CDR3 in DNA: TGTGCCAGCAGTTCGCCGGACTCGTTCTCCTACAATGAGCAGTTCTTC. This chain joins TRBV27 and TRBJ2-1, with a weak D call TRBD2 (5 bases). The V gene's germline CDR1 is MNHEY and CDR2 SMNVEV (reference sequence). V dropped 4 bases and J dropped 0 bases, with 13 bases sitting between them. This CDR3 contains 16 residues.

The gene calls are TRBV9 and TRBJ1-2; D possibly corresponds to TRBD1 (6 bases). The CDR3 consists of 13 residues. The germline V gene encodes CDR1 SGDLS and CDR2 YYNGEE. Trimming took off 0 bases at V and 6 bases at J, with 9 bases between the two ends. The CDR3 region has the DNA TGTGCCAGCAGCGTAGAACAGGGTGATGGCTACACCTTC. Amino acid sequence: CASSVEQGDGYTF.

V usage is TRBV11-2 and J usage is TRBJ2-7; the match to TRBD2 covers 7 bases. The V and J ends lost 6 bases and 2 bases, in that order; junction bases with no gene match: 13. The CDR3 sequence is 16 residues long. Germline V gene lookup returns CDR1 SGHAT and CDR2 FQNNGV. The CDR3 DNA reads as TGTGCCAGCAGAAAAGCCGGTTCTAGCGGAACCTACGAGCAGTACTTC. Protein product: CASRKAGSSGTYEQYF.

V and J are TRBV5-6 and TRBJ2-2; 11 positions match TRBD2. The CDR3 length is 16 residues. Trimming removed 4 bases from V and 2 bases from J; junction bases left unmatched: 4. CDR1 and CDR2 (germline): SGHDT, YYEEEE. The CDR3 sequence: CASSVTSGVNTGELFF. In DNA form, the CDR3 reads TGTGCCAGCAGCGTGACTAGCGGGGTTAACACCGGGGAGCTGTTTTTT.

The V call is TRBV3-1 (or the pseudogene TRBV3-2), the J call TRBJ2-1, with TRBD2 matching 7 bases. The CDR3 is 15 residues long. Germline V gene data show CDR1 as LGHDT and CDR2 as YNNKEL (reference sequence). With V trimmed by 4 bases and J by 4 bases, 7 bases remained unmatched. This CDR3 is CASSRASGAYNEQFF. The CDR3 DNA reads as TGTGCCAGCAGCCGGGCTAGCGGAGCGTACAATGAGCAGTTCTTC.

The genes are TRBV5-4 and TRBJ1-2, with D perhaps matching TRBD1 (5 bases). Looked up from germline, CDR1 is SGHNT and CDR2 is YYREEE (reference sequence). The CDR3 sequence is 14 residues long. V dropped 6 bases and J dropped 0 bases, with 12 bases sitting between them. CDR3 protein: CASTRWGANYGYTF. The CDR3 nucleotides read TGTGCCAGCACCAGGTGGGGGGCTAACTATGGCTACACCTTC. Variable domain in full (rest from reference TRBV5-4 and TRBJ1-2): ETGVTQSPTHLIKTRGQQVTLRCSSQSGHNTVSWYQQALGQGPQFIFQYYREEENGRGNFPPRFSGLQFPNYSSELNVNALELDDSALYLCASTRWGANYGYTFGSGTRLTVV.

The V call is TRBV25-1, the J call TRBJ1-2; 9 positions agree with TRBD1. V lost 2 bases and J lost 7; bases outside the gene matches: 5. This CDR3 spans 14 amino acids. The germline CDR1 and CDR2 sequences are MGHDK and SYGVNS. CDR3 nucleotide sequence: TGTGCCAGCAGTGAAGTCCGGGACAGGGCTGGCTACACCTTC. Encoded protein: CASSEVRDRAGYTF.

Concerning this clone: This sample includes further DNA sequences coding for the same CDR3. The genes are TRBV5-6 and TRBJ2-7; TRBD1 agrees at 7 bases. CDR1 SGHDT and CDR2 YYEEEE come from the germline V gene. Losses at the gene ends were 0 bases for V and 4 bases for J; bases not matched to a gene: 4. The CDR3 extends over 14 amino acids. In nucleotides, the CDR3 is TGTGCCAGCAGCTTGGTAGACAGGGCTTACGAGCAGTACTTC. Translating it yields CASSLVDRAYEQYF.

The chain couples TRBV6-5 to TRBJ2-7; 7 bases match TRBD1. CDR3 size: 13 residues. V was clipped by 6 bases and J by 3 bases; unmatched bases: 5. Germline V gene lookup returns CDR1 MNHEY and CDR2 SVGAGI. CDR3 DNA: TGTGCCAGCAGCCGACAGGGCCACTACGAGCAGTACTTC. The encoded protein is CASSRQGHYEQYF.

The CDR3 coding sequence is TGTGCCACAACGGACAGGGGGAGGTGGCAGTACTTC. Amino acids: CATTDRGRWQYF. V is TRBV15 and J is TRBJ2-7, with 10 bases lining up with TRBD1. Germline CDR1 LNHNV, CDR2 YYDKDF (reference sequence). This CDR3 comprises 12 residues. V shed 9 bases and J 9 bases; nucleotides not matched to a gene: 8.

The chain combines TRBV30 with TRBJ2-3; D gene unclear. Germline V gene data show CDR1 as GTSNPN and CDR2 as SVGIG (reference sequence). The CDR3 runs to 15 residues. Trimming removed 0 bases at V and 2 bases at J, with 12 bases between. The CDR3 loop reads CAWSVSFADTDTQYF. The CDR3 region has the DNA TGTGCCTGGAGTGTATCCTTTGCGGACACAGATACGCAGTATTTT. The complete variable domain, with remaining parts taken from reference TRBV30 and TRBJ2-3, reads SQTIHQWPATLVQPVGSPLSLECTVEGTSNPNLYWYRQAAGRGLQLLFYSVGIGQISSEVPQNLSASRPQDRQFILSSKKLLLSDSGFYLCAWSVSFADTDTQYFGPGTRLTVL.

The rearrangement uses TRBV3-1 (or the pseudogene TRBV3-2) and TRBJ1-2; 10 bases are shared with TRBD1. J was trimmed by 8 bases and V by 1 base; bases with no gene match: 4. The CDR3 totals 14 residues. CDR1 and CDR2 from the germline V gene are LGHDT and YNNKEL (reference sequence). CDR3 coding DNA: TGTGCCAGCAGCCAAGGGGACAGGGGAAGAGGCTACACCTTC. This codes for CASSQGDRGRGYTF.

This clone has a single count. The genes are TRBV6-1 and TRBJ2-7; D uncertain. Germline values: CDR1 MNHNS, CDR2 SASEGT. The CDR3 extends over 14 amino acids. V lost 3 bases and J lost 1, with 10 bases in between. CDR3 bases: TGTGCCAGCAGTGATTATCGCAGTTCCTACGAGCAGTACTTC. Its protein is CASSDYRSSYEQYF.

This clone was seen just once. The gene calls are TRBV4-1 and TRBJ1-4, with D possibly matching TRBD1 (5 bases). CDR1 and CDR2 from the germline V gene are MGHRA and YSYEKL. Trimming removed 4 bases at V and 3 bases at J, with 21 bases between. The CDR3 runs 18 residues. This chain's CDR3 is CASSPAMGGGTANEKLFF. The DNA for the CDR3 is TGCGCCAGCAGCCCAGCAATGGGGGGAGGAACGGCTAATGAAAAACTGTTTTTT.

The chain uses TRBV7-9 and TRBJ2-7; 7 bases are a match to TRBD1. The germline CDR1 and CDR2 sequences are SEHNR and FQNEAQ (reference sequence). The CDR3 runs 14 residues. V shed 5 bases, J shed 5 bases, and the junction held 9 bases outside the gene matches. CDR3 bases: TGTGCCAGCAGCCCCACAGGGGATCGACACGAGCAGTACTTC. Encoded protein: CASSPTGDRHEQYF. Together with reference TRBV7-9 and TRBJ2-7, the CDR3 gives the full variable domain: DTGVSQNPRHKITKRGQNVTFRCDPISEHNRLYWYRQTLGQGPEFLTYFQNEAQLEKSRLLSDRFSAERPKGSFSTLEIQRTEQGDSAMYLCASSPTGDRHEQYFGPGTRLTVT.

This clone was counted a few times. The V and J genes are TRBV5-1 and TRBJ2-1, with 9 bases fitting TRBD2. The V segment lost 4 bases and the J segment 0 bases; nucleotides outside the gene matches: 2. CDR3 length: 15 amino acids. Per germline, CDR1 SGHRS and CDR2 YFSETQ. Here the CDR3 reads CASSISGSSYNEQFF. As DNA, the CDR3 is TGCGCCAGCAGCATTAGCGGGAGCTCCTACAATGAGCAGTTCTTC.

This clone was picked up a small number of times. The chain is built from TRBV19 and TRBJ1-2; 9 positions agree with TRBD1. The CDR3 totals 17 residues. With 6 bases clipped from V and 4 bases from J, the junction kept 15 bases outside the gene matches. In germline, CDR1 is LNHDA, CDR2 SQIVND (reference sequence). CDR3 DNA sequence: TGTGCCAGTAGCAGACAAAATCCCGGGACAGGGACCTATGGCTACACCTTC. This gives the protein CASSRQNPGTGTYGYTF.

The chain is built from TRBV19 and TRBJ1-2; 7 positions agree with TRBD1. The germline V gene encodes CDR1 LNHDA and CDR2 SQIVND (reference sequence). With V trimmed by 9 bases and J by 7 bases, 11 bases remained unmatched. The CDR3 runs to 13 residues. CDR3 sequence reads: CASLAPDRSGYTF. The CDR3 DNA reads TGTGCCAGCCTCGCCCCGGACAGGTCTGGCTACACCTTC.

V gene TRBV5-4 combines with J gene TRBJ2-1; no reliable D call. CDR3 length equals 15 residues. Germline CDR1 and CDR2: SGHNT and YYREEE (reference sequence). V shed 0 bases and J shed 8 bases, with 15 bases lying between them. The CDR3 is CASSLATGSADEQFF. The DNA of the CDR3 is TGTGCCAGCAGCTTGGCCACGGGTTCCGCGGATGAGCAGTTCTTC.

The gene calls are TRBV7-9 and TRBJ1-2, with 7 positions matching TRBD1. V dropped 4 bases and J dropped 3; count of bases not matched to a gene: 2. The CDR3 runs to 13 residues. Looked up from germline, CDR1 is SEHNR and CDR2 is FQNEAQ (reference sequence). The CDR3 loop is CASSYGTDYGYTF. In nucleotides, the CDR3 is TGTGCCAGCAGCTACGGGACAGACTATGGCTACACCTTC.

The chain carries TRBV2 and TRBJ1-6; D is uncertain. With 7 bases removed from V and 11 bases from J, the gap between germline ends came to 15 bases. CDR1 and CDR2 from the germline V gene are SNHLY and FYNNEI. This CDR3 has 13 residues. Written as DNA, the CDR3 is TGTGCCAGCACAGGATCGCTCTCGGCACCCCTCCACTTT. This codes for CASTGSLSAPLHF.

The chain joins TRBV14 to TRBJ1-2; D might be TRBD1 (5 bases). CDR3 length equals 14 residues. V dropped 1 base and J dropped 3 bases, with 9 bases sitting between them. Germline V lookup: CDR1 SGHDN, CDR2 FVKESK. The CDR3 reads CASSQVAGHYGYTF. The CDR3 DNA reads as TGTGCCAGCAGCCAAGTTGCGGGGCACTATGGCTACACCTTC.

The chain links TRBV4-2 to TRBJ2-7; 9 positions agree with TRBD1. V lost 1 base and J lost 0; bases outside the gene matches: 1. Germline CDR1 LGHNA, CDR2 YNFKEQ. The CDR3 has 15 residues. DNA for the CDR3: TGTGCCAGCAGCCAAGGGGACAGGGCCTCCTACGAGCAGTACTTC. Amino acids: CASSQGDRASYEQYF.

The chain links TRBV7-9 to TRBJ1-4; possible D gene TRBD1, 5 bases. The germline gives CDR1 SEHNR, CDR2 FQNEAQ (reference sequence). This CDR3 has 17 residues. V lost 2 bases and J 0 bases, leaving 13 bases between the germline ends. Here the CDR3 DNA reads TGTGCCAGCAGCTTAAACCTAGGGGCTGCAACTAATGAAAAACTGTTTTTT. It yields the protein CASSLNLGAATNEKLFF.

This clone appeared a few times. The chain carries TRBV30 and TRBJ1-5; 10 bases match TRBD1. The CDR3 consists of 18 residues. Germline trimming cut 0 bases from V and 1 base from J; bases unmatched to any gene: 9. Germline V CDR1 and CDR2: GTSNPN, SVGIG (reference sequence). CDR3 sequence: CAWSVPGQGIGSNQPQHF. In DNA form, the CDR3 reads TGTGCCTGGAGTGTTCCGGGACAGGGGATTGGGAGCAATCAGCCCCAGCATTTT.

V is TRBV18 and J is TRBJ2-2, with 9 bases that match TRBD1. J gave up 3 bases and V 5 bases, and 4 bases lay outside the gene matches. The CDR3 is 15 residues long. Per the germline V gene, CDR1 is KGHSH and CDR2 is LQKENI. The CDR3 reads CASSSGQGHTGELFF. CDR3 coding DNA: TGTGCCAGCTCATCGGGACAGGGACACACCGGGGAGCTGTTTTTT.

This rearrangement joins TRBV7-2 to TRBJ1-2; the D is unclear. The V gene's germline CDR1 is SGHTA and CDR2 FQGNSA. Trimming took off 1 base at V and 4 bases at J, with 7 bases between the two ends. The CDR3 runs to 13 residues. The CDR3 reads CASSLDLSYGYTF. The CDR3 DNA is TGTGCCAGCAGCTTAGATCTATCCTATGGCTACACCTTC. Variable domain in full (rest from reference TRBV7-2 and TRBJ1-2): GAGVSQSPSNKVTEKGKDVELRCDPISGHTALYWYRQSLGQGLEFLIYFQGNSAPDKSGLPSDRFSAERTGGSVSTLTIQRTQQEDSAVYLCASSLDLSYGYTFGSGTRLTVV.

This clone has just a few counts. CDR3 sequence reads: CASSLGHLGNTIYF. The DNA of the CDR3 is TGTGCCAGCAGCCTGGGACATCTCGGAAACACCATATATTTT. The gene calls are TRBV9 and TRBJ1-3, with D maybe TRBD1 (6 bases). Germline CDR1 is SGDLS and CDR2 is YYNGEE. V lost 4 bases to trimming and J lost 4 bases, with 12 bases between them. The CDR3 consists of 14 residues. The full variable domain, its missing parts supplied by reference TRBV9 and TRBJ1-3, is DSGVTQTPKHLITATGQRVTLRCSPRSGDLSVYWYQQSLDQGLQFLIQYYNGEERAKGNILERFSAQQFPDLHSELNLSSLELGDSALYFCASSLGHLGNTIYFGEGSWLTVV.